The rows below give T cell receptor beta chains drawn from one sample of a study of cytomegalovirus exposure and HLA in healthy donors. Generated by immunoSEQ multiplex PCR, the TCRdb table keeps only in-frame clones and is missing some. This table holds about 100,000 clones, over 75% found once. Sequencing input: PBMCs. These receptors came from a young woman in good health and CMV-seronegative. The CDR3 runs from the conserved cysteine through the conserved F or W. The D gene is left open where the match is weak. The size field is filled for only some rows; it gives once, few, many or a size class.

D	V	J	size	DNA	CDR3
TRBD2	TRBV27	TRBJ2-5	.	TGTGCCAGCAGATTCTCCGGGGGGGCGTGGGAGACCCAGTACTTC	CASRFSGGAWETQYF
.	TRBV2	TRBJ1-6	.	TGTGCCAGCATTGGGGACAATAATTCACCCCTCCACTTT	CASIGDNNSPLHF
TRBD2	TRBV5-1	TRBJ2-3	.	TGCGCCAGCAGGTACAGGACTAGCGGATACACAGATACGCAGTATTTT	CASRYRTSGYTDTQYF
.	TRBV7-3	TRBJ2-1	.	TGTGCCAGCAGCTTGAATCCCGGGGGGCCCTCCTACAATGAGCAGTTCTTC	CASSLNPGGPSYNEQFF
.	TRBV9	TRBJ1-4	.	TGTGCCAGCAGCGTAGAGGCAGGCCCAACTAATGAAAAACTGTTTTTT	CASSVEAGPTNEKLFF
TRBD1	TRBV27	TRBJ2-7	once	TGTGCCAGCAGTTTATCGTTGACAGGGATCTCCTACGAGCAGTACTTC	CASSLSLTGISYEQYF
.	TRBV30	TRBJ1-1	few	TGTGCCTGGAGTGGAGTTTTACCTGAAGCTTTCTTT	CAWSGVLPEAFF
TRBD1	TRBV25-1	TRBJ1-5	.	TGTGCCAGCAGTGATGGGCAGGGGGCCCTCAATCAGCCCCAGCATTTT	CASSDGQGALNQPQHF
TRBD2	TRBV4-2	TRBJ2-7	.	TGTGCCAGCAGCCCACCTTGGACTAGCGGGGCTCGAGAGCAGTACTTC	CASSPPWTSGAREQYF
TRBD2	TRBV11-3	TRBJ2-7	.	TGTGCCAGCAGCTTAGCTAGCGGGGGCCAGTACGAGCAGTACTTC	CASSLASGGQYEQYF
.	TRBV4-1	TRBJ2-5	.	TGCGCCAGCAGCCTACAGGGAACAGAGACCCAGTACTTC	CASSLQGTETQYF
TRBD1	TRBV2	TRBJ1-5	.	TGTGCCAGCAGTGCAGGGACAGGGGGTTTCGGCAATCAGCCCCAGCATTTT	CASSAGTGGFGNQPQHF
TRBD1	TRBV7-9	TRBJ2-3	.	TGTGCCAGCAGCCCCAGGGACAGTACTTTCACAGATACGCAGTATTTT	CASSPRDSTFTDTQYF
.	TRBV5-1	TRBJ1-1	.	TGCGCCAGCAGCTTGCAAGGGGCCACTGAAGCTTTCTTT	CASSLQGATEAFF
.	TRBV11-2	TRBJ2-1	once	TGTGCCAGCAGCTTTGGACTCCACAATGAGCAGTTCTTC	CASSFGLHNEQFF
.	TRBV14	TRBJ1-1	.	TGTGCCAGCAGCCAACAGGGAGGGTCTGAAGCTTTCTTT	CASSQQGGSEAFF
TRBD1	TRBV13	TRBJ1-1	.	TGTGCCAGCAGGGCACAGGGGACCACTGAAGCTTTCTTT	CASRAQGTTEAFF
.	TRBV28	TRBJ2-5	.	TGTGCCAGCACCTCAGGTTTAGGTCGAGGGGGAGAGACCCAGTACTTC	CASTSGLGRGGETQYF
TRBD1	TRBV23-1	TRBJ1-5	.	TGCGCCAGCATGTCGACAGGGGGTGTAGATCAGCCCCAGCATTTT	CASMSTGGVDQPQHF
.	TRBV2	TRBJ1-2	.	TGTGCCAGCAGTGAAATCCCAGACTATGGCTACACCTTC	CASSEIPDYGYTF
TRBD2	TRBV7-3	TRBJ2-7	.	TGTGCCAGCAGCTCCGGGACTAGCCCCTCCTACGAGCAGTACTTC	CASSSGTSPSYEQYF
.	TRBV7-9	TRBJ1-1	.	TGTGCCAGCAGCTTACAAGGAGGAGTCACTGAAGCTTTCTTT	CASSLQGGVTEAFF
TRBD1	TRBV11-1	TRBJ2-7	.	TGTGCCAGCAGCCCACAGGGGGCCTTTACCTACGAGCAGTACTTC	CASSPQGAFTYEQYF
TRBD1	TRBV6-1	TRBJ1-5	.	TGTGCCAGTCAGGGGGCTCATCAGCCCCAGCATTTT	CASQGAHQPQHF
.	TRBV2	TRBJ1-5	.	TGTGCCAGCAGTGAAGGTCAAGCTCCCCGGCCCCAGCATTTT	CASSEGQAPRPQHF
.	TRBV7-9	TRBJ2-7	.	TGTGCCAGCAGCCACCTCGGGGGTAGGGACGAGCAGTACTTC	CASSHLGGRDEQYF
.	TRBV5-1	TRBJ1-1	.	TGCGCCAGCAGCTTTTCAGTGGACACTGAAGCTTTCTTT	CASSFSVDTEAFF
.	TRBV14	TRBJ2-7	.	TGTGCCAGCAGCCACGGCTACGAGCAGTACTTC	CASSHGYEQYF
.	TRBV5-1	TRBJ1-4	.	TGCGCCAGCAGCTTGGGTCAGGGGGAAAAACTGTTTTTT	CASSLGQGEKLFF
.	TRBV6-5	TRBJ1-1	.	TGTGCCAGCAGTTACCTTCTTGGGGGGGTTGAAGCTTTCTTT	CASSYLLGGVEAFF
.	TRBV29-1	TRBJ2-1	.	TGCAGCGTTCAGGGCGGGGGCGAGTGGGGGGTCGATGAGCAGTTCTTC	CSVQGGGEWGVDEQFF
.	TRBV30	TRBJ1-1	few	TGTGCCTGGAGGGGCATTGGGAACACTGAAGCTTTCTTT	CAWRGIGNTEAFF
TRBD1	TRBV27	TRBJ2-1	.	TGTGCCAGCAGTTTAGGGGACAGGGGCTACAATGAGCAGTTCTTC	CASSLGDRGYNEQFF
TRBD2	TRBV9	TRBJ2-3	.	TGTGCCAGCAGCGTAACTAGCGGGGGCACAGATACGCAGTATTTT	CASSVTSGGTDTQYF
TRBD1	TRBV27	TRBJ2-7	.	TGTGCCAGCAGTCCCCGACCGGGACAGGGGAGCTACGAGCAGTACTTC	CASSPRPGQGSYEQYF
TRBD2	TRBV7-3	TRBJ2-1	.	TGTGCCAGCAGCTCTAGCGGGGGTGGGGAGCAGTTCTTC	CASSSSGGGEQFF
.	TRBV4-1	TRBJ1-3	.	TGCGCCAGCAGCCAAGCCTCGAGTTACCAAGCAAGCTCTGGAAACACCATATATTTT	CASSQASSYQASSGNTIYF
.	TRBV7-3	TRBJ2-6	.	TGTGCCAGCAGCCGAACAGGGACCGGGGCCAACGTCCTGACTTTC	CASSRTGTGANVLTF
.	TRBV6-4	TRBJ2-1	.	TGTGCCAGCAGTGACTCTCCCCGAGAAAAGCAGTTCTTC	CASSDSPREKQFF
TRBD1	TRBV5-1	TRBJ1-6	.	TGCGCCAGCAGCTTAACCGGGACAGGGGGCGCGGATTCACCCCTCCACTTT	CASSLTGTGGADSPLHF
.	TRBV6-5	TRBJ1-1	.	TGTGCCAGCAGTACTCCTGGACAGAGAGTCGAGGCTTTCTTT	CASSTPGQRVEAFF
TRBD1	TRBV10-3	TRBJ2-7	.	TGTGCCATCAGTGACCCACGGGACAGGGGGGCCTACGAGCAGTACTTC	CAISDPRDRGAYEQYF
.	TRBV7-2	TRBJ1-1	.	TGTGCCAGCAGGTGGAGGGGGGGAGGGACTGAAGCTTTCTTT	CASRWRGGGTEAFF
.	TRBV14	TRBJ2-7	.	TGTGCCAGCAGCCAAGGAGGCTACGAGCAGTACTTC	CASSQGGYEQYF
TRBD1	TRBV10-3	TRBJ1-6	few	TGTGCCATCAGTGAGGCCGGGACAGCGCGTTCACCCCTCCACTTT	CAISEAGTARSPLHF